This entry lists 21 T cell receptor beta chains sequenced from one sample in a study of tumor-infiltrating lymphocytes in primary liver carcinoma. cDNA specific to TCR beta was made from approximately 0.55 ug of total RNA, with a constant-region primer employed for priming. Modified slightly, ARM-PCR produced TCR beta libraries over three nested multiplex PCR rounds. The first two PCR rounds, around 11 cycles each, used TRBV1-TRBV30 forward primers and a C-beta reverse primer. TCRdb analysed the multiplex PCR reads with MiXCR anew, one entry per CDR3 protein. The repertoire holds approximately 300,000 distinct CDR3 sequences, with 55% to 65% as singletons. Germline DNA was also extracted, and blood RNA derived from unsorted whole blood. Material: peripheral blood. The receptors come from a man in his forties with primary liver carcinoma and hepatitis B virus infection.

Regarding this clonotype: A clone one base away is much larger, so this may be a read error. Lacking the conserved final phenylalanine or tryptophan, this CDR3 likely reflects a read error. The chain is built from TRBV29-1 and TRBJ2-5, with TRBD1 matching over 7 bases. J was trimmed by 5 bases and V by 3 bases; bases with no gene match: 6. The germline V gene has CDR1 SQVTM and CDR2 ANQGSEA. The length of the CDR3 is 13 residues. The CDR3 protein is CSVERGLGETQYS. The CDR3 nucleotides read TGCAGCGTTGAGAGGGGGCTGGGGGAGACCCAGTACTCC.

This clonotype appeared a single time. Given a much more abundant clone one base away, this may be a read error. This chain joins TRBV6-2 or TRBV6-3 and TRBJ1-6, with D possibly matching TRBD1 (5 bases). Germline V gives CDR1 MNHEY, CDR2 SVGEGT. The CDR3 is made up of 14 amino acids. The CDR3 DNA sequence: TGTGTCAGCAGAACCGGGACCGTGAATTCACCCCTCCACTTT. It is translated as CVSRTGTVNSPLHF.

This clonotype was counted a single time. A much larger clone differs from this one at a single base, so this may be a read error. J is TRBJ1-5 and V is TRBV6-1; weak D call: TRBD1 (5 bases). V was shortened by 5 bases and J by 1 base, with 18 bases between the two germline ends. Germline V gene data show CDR1 as MNHNS and CDR2 as SASEGT. The CDR3 consists of 17 residues. CDR3 residues: CASSWGTPKGSNQPQHF. DNA for the CDR3: TGTGCCAGCAGTTGGGGGACTCCGAAAGGGAGCAATCAGCCCCAGCATTTT.

The rearrangement links TRBV12-3 or TRBV12-4 to TRBJ2-5, with TRBD2 matching 7 bases. This CDR3 is built from 14 residues. J lost 11 bases, V lost 7 bases, and 16 bases had no gene match. This chain's CDR3 is CASIPREDMLTQYF. The DNA of the CDR3 is TGTGCCAGCATCCCCCGGGAGGATATGTTGACACAGTACTTC.

This clonotype came up a few times. The chain is built from TRBV28 and TRBJ2-4; TRBD2 is a possible D gene (6 bases). The CDR3 has 15 residues. Between the trimmed V and J ends, which lost 8 bases and 1 base, there was a span of 15 bases. CDR1 is MDHEN, CDR2 SYDVKM, per germline. CDR3 residues: CASAPGEMAKNIQYF. CDR3 DNA sequence: TGTGCCAGCGCCCCGGGGGAGATGGCCAAAAACATTCAGTACTTC.

V gene TRBV6-2 or TRBV6-3 combines with J gene TRBJ2-3; D is ambiguous. The germline V and J ends were trimmed by 5 bases and 6 bases, with 6 bases remaining between them. This CDR3 has 11 amino acids. Germline CDR1 and CDR2: MNHEY and SVGEGT. The CDR3 loop reads CASSHLDTQYF. CDR3 nucleotides: TGTGCCAGCAGTCACCTCGATACGCAGTATTTT.

CDR3 bases: TGTGCCAGCAGCTTCGGGGACTCCTCCTCCTACGAGCAGTACTTC. As protein: CASSFGDSSSYEQYF. This chain connects TRBV11-2 to TRBJ2-7, with D maybe TRBD2 (6 bases). The CDR3 has 15 amino acids. The V gene's germline CDR1 is SGHAT and CDR2 FQNNGV. With 3 bases removed from V and 0 bases from J, the gap between germline ends came to 12 bases.

About this clonotype itself: Just one base apart from a much larger clone, this may be a read error. V and J are TRBV6-5 and TRBJ2-7, with TRBD2 matching 8 bases. The CDR3 contains 14 residues. The germline gives CDR1 MNHEY, CDR2 SVGAGI. CDR3 amino acids: CVSTKGLEGYEQYF. Here the CDR3 DNA reads TGTGTCAGCACCAAGGGACTAGAAGGGTACGAGCAGTACTTC.

The chain carries TRBV28 and TRBJ2-7, with TRBD2 identical over 9 bases. CDR1 and CDR2 (germline): MDHEN, SYDVKM. The CDR3 totals 15 residues. The trim removed 8 bases at V and 3 bases at J, leaving 11 bases unmatched. CDR3 loop: CASGLLLAGNYEQYF. The CDR3 nucleotides read TGTGCCAGCGGGTTACTCCTAGCGGGGAACTACGAGCAGTACTTC.

This clonotype was seen many times. This chain links TRBV6-1 with TRBJ1-1; TRBD1 matches 8 bases. Germline CDR1 reads MNHNS; CDR2 reads SASEGT. This CDR3 is 13 amino acids long. The V gene end was trimmed by 6 bases and the J gene end by 7 bases; junction bases not matched to a gene: 7. CDR3 sequence: CASRVNRGIEAFF. The CDR3 coding sequence is TGTGCCAGCAGAGTTAACAGGGGGATTGAAGCTTTCTTT.

In its sample, this clonotype was seen a few times. The chain couples TRBV5-1 to TRBJ1-2; 11 nucleotides match TRBD1. Germline assignment: CDR1 SGHRS and CDR2 YFSETQ. The CDR3 extends over 16 amino acids. J was trimmed by 8 bases and V by 4 bases; bases with no gene match: 13. The CDR3: CASSRSDRGPHSGYTF. The CDR3 DNA reads TGCGCCAGCAGCAGGTCGGACAGGGGGCCTCATAGCGGCTACACCTTC.

Details on this clonotype: A much larger clone differs by one base, so this may be a read error. V is TRBV6-2 or TRBV6-3 and J is TRBJ2-1; no clear D. This CDR3 region has 13 residues. V lost 8 bases, J lost 0 bases, and 8 bases lay in between. CDR1 is MNHEY, CDR2 SVGEGT, per germline. The DNA of the CDR3 is TGTGCCAGCTGTCGTTTCTCCTACAATGAGCAGTTCTTC. Translated: CASCRFSYNEQFF.

This clonotype was seen only a few times. This chain uses TRBV30 with TRBJ1-5; no firm D call. Germline CDR1 reads GTSNPN; CDR2 reads SVGIG (reference sequence). This CDR3 is 15 amino acids long. V was shortened by 3 bases and J by 3 bases, with 15 bases between the two germline ends. The CDR3 spells CAWSARATFNQPQHF. The CDR3 DNA reads as TGTGCCTGGAGCGCCCGCGCCACCTTCAATCAGCCCCAGCATTTT.

With regard to this clonotype: The germline gene is not matched at one end of the junction; a read error may be the cause. The rearrangement uses TRBV15 and TRBJ2-7; TRBD1 matches 8 bases. The length of the CDR3 is 21 residues. CDR1 and CDR2 (germline): LNHNV, YYDKDF (reference sequence). The CDR3 region has the DNA TGTGCCACGAGCAGTGTGCCCCCAGGGGGCAGGTTCGCGGGTGGTTCCTACGAGCAGTACTTC. This sequence encodes CATSSVPPGGRFAGGSYEQYF.

The sample holds many counts of this clonotype. This chain joins TRBV12-5 and TRBJ2-7; either TRBD1 or TRBD2 may fit D (5 bases each). The germline CDR1 and CDR2 sequences are LGHNT and FRNRAP. The CDR3 is made up of 16 amino acids. With 5 bases removed from V and 2 bases from J, the gap between germline ends came to 19 bases. DNA of the CDR3: TGTGCTAGTGGTCCCCTGGAAGAAGGGACCCCCTACGAGCAGTACTTC. Translated: CASGPLEEGTPYEQYF.

The table lists this clonotype with many counts. The chain uses TRBV4-1 and TRBJ2-7, with 9 bases that match TRBD2. The CDR3 covers 16 residues. The germline CDR1 and CDR2 sequences are MGHRA and YSYEKL. The trim removed 1 base at V and 0 bases at J, leaving 4 bases unmatched. CDR3 amino acids: CASSQGVSGSSYEQYF. The CDR3 coding sequence is TGCGCCAGCAGCCAAGGGGTTAGCGGGAGCTCCTACGAGCAGTACTTC.

This clonotype occurred a few times. This may come from a read error, since a much larger clone is one base off. J is TRBJ2-7 and V is TRBV29-1, with TRBD2 matching 8 bases. This CDR3 spans 14 amino acids. Germline CDR1 SQVTM, CDR2 ANQGSEA. CDR3: CIGRGRPYPYEQYF. CDR3 bases: TGCATAGGACGCGGGAGGCCCTACCCCTACGAGCAGTACTTC.

Note on this clonotype: In this CDR3 the conserved last residue, phenylalanine or tryptophan, is missing, so a read error is likely. It is unclear where the CDR3 begins or ends on the DNA, so no DNA is shown, and the CDR3 is as TCRdb lists it. The chain has TRBV12-3 or TRBV12-4 and TRBJ1-5; TRBD1, the table's D call, was not compared with the DNA. Termini included, the CDR3 measures 14 amino acids. The CDR3: CASSFRGSNQPQHL.

Turning to this clonotype: The junction shows a germline mismatch at one end, possibly a read error. The chain uses TRBV2 and TRBJ1-5; no definite D call. Per germline, CDR1 SNHLY and CDR2 FYNNEI. This CDR3 region has 13 residues. CDR3 protein: CASKVDSNEPQHF. The DNA for the CDR3 is TGTGCCAGCAAGGTTGATAGCAATGAGCCCCAGCATTTT. The full variable domain, in which reference TRBV2 and TRBJ1-5 provide the parts outside the CDR3, is EPEVTQTPSHQVTQMGQEVILRCVPISNHLYFYWYRQILGQKVEFLVSFYNNEISEKSEIFDDQFSVERPDGSNFTLKIRSTKLEDSAMYFCASKVDSNEPQHFGDGTRLSIL.

Regarding this clonotype: Because the CDR3 is missing its conserved closing phenylalanine or tryptophan, this is likely a read error. V and J are TRBV11-2 and TRBJ2-3; D is unresolved. The V end lost 2 bases, the J end lost 2 bases, and 11 bases lay between the germline ends. The CDR3 extends over 15 amino acids. CDR1 is SGHAT and CDR2 is FQNNGV in the germline V gene. The CDR3 DNA is TGTGCCAGCAGCTTAACGGACGGGCTCACAGATACGCAGTATCTT. It is translated as CASSLTDGLTDTQYL.

In regard to this clonotype: No conserved phenylalanine or tryptophan ends this CDR3, so it is likely a read error. The chain employs TRBV5-1 and TRBJ2-1; 9 bases map to TRBD2. The CDR3 is made up of 13 amino acids. In germline, CDR1 is SGHRS, CDR2 YFSETQ. The CDR3 nucleotides are TGCGCCAACAGCTCGACGGGACTAGCTGAGCAGTTCTAC. Protein: CANSSTGLAEQFY.